These T cell receptor beta chains were read from a single sample in a study of radiotherapy plus CTLA-4 blockade in lung cancer. Sequencing was performed with immunoSEQ multiplex PCR; in TCRdb, only in-frame clones are kept and a portion is missing. The sample lists 85,000 to 90,000 clones, 55% to 75% occurring once. Sequences were derived from peripheral blood, sampled from a patient treated with radiotherapy plus ipilimumab. The source is a human donor with non-small cell lung cancer that progressed on radiotherapy plus ipilimumab. Both conserved end residues are part of each CDR3. D genes are given only for firm matches. Size tells how often a clone was seen (once, few, many) or the class of an expanded clone, and some rows leave it out.

cdr3_length,j_call,v_call,clone_size,d_call,cdr3_nt,cdr3_aa
14,TRBJ1-5,TRBV30,-,-,TGTGCCTGGAGTGTATCAGGAAACTATCAGCCCCAGCATTTT,CAWSVSGNYQPQHF
15,TRBJ2-7,TRBV19,few,-,TGTGCCAGTAGTAGAGTAGCCGCCATAACCTACGAGCAGTACTTC,CASSRVAAITYEQYF
14,TRBJ1-1,TRBV2,many,-,TGTGCCAGCAGTGACTACAGGGAAGTCGCTGAAGCTTTCTTT,CASSDYREVAEAFF
14,TRBJ1-2,TRBV5-4,once,-,TGTGCCAGCAGCCCGGACGGATTTAACTATGGCTACACCTTC,CASSPDGFNYGYTF
18,TRBJ2-7,TRBV5-1,-,-,TGCGCCAGCAGCTTTGTTCCCTACGAGGCTTCGACCTCCTACGAGCAGTACTTC,CASSFVPYEASTSYEQYF
13,TRBJ1-1,TRBV5-8,many,-,TGTGCCAGCGAATGGGGGGGAGGCACTGAAGCTTTCTTT,CASEWGGGTEAFF
15,TRBJ2-1,TRBV10-3,few,TRBD2,TGTACCATCAAGGCGGGAGAGGGTGGTAGCCATGAGCAGTTCTTC,CTIKAGEGGSHEQFF
18,TRBJ2-7,TRBV4-3,-,-,TGCGCCAGCAGCCAAGATATGAGGGGCGGAGGCCGCACCTACGAGCAGTACTTC,CASSQDMRGGGRTYEQYF
15,TRBJ2-3,TRBV4-1,-,TRBD1,TGCGCCAGCAGCGATGGGGGACAGGGGACAGATACGCAGTATTTT,CASSDGGQGTDTQYF
14,TRBJ2-7,TRBV5-1,few,TRBD1,TGCGCCAGCAGCTTACGGACAGGTCCCCACGAGCAGTACTTC,CASSLRTGPHEQYF
13,TRBJ1-2,TRBV7-9,-,-,TGTGCCAGCAGCTTAGCGACAGGCTATGGCTACACCTTC,CASSLATGYGYTF
15,TRBJ1-1,TRBV6-1,-,-,TGTGCCAGCAGTAAAAGGCACAGGGCGAACACTGAAGCTTTCTTT,CASSKRHRANTEAFF
15,TRBJ1-2,TRBV6-6,once,TRBD1,TGTGCCAGCAGTTACGAAGGACAGGGTAACTATGGCTACACCTTC,CASSYEGQGNYGYTF
13,TRBJ2-5,TRBV6-5,-,-,TGTGCCAGCAGCCGCGGGCGCCAAGAGACCCAGTACTTC,CASSRGRQETQYF
13,TRBJ2-5,TRBV4-2,-,-,TGTGCCAGCAGCCAAGAGCGCCAAGAGACCCAGTACTTC,CASSQERQETQYF
15,TRBJ2-1,TRBV25-1,-,-,TGTGCCAGCAGTCGCCGCTCAGACTGGAACAATGAGCAGTTCTTC,CASSRRSDWNNEQFF
14,TRBJ1-5,TRBV28,-,-,TGTGCCAGCAGCTGGTCACGAGGAAGTCAGCCCCAGCATTTT,CASSWSRGSQPQHF
15,TRBJ2-2,TRBV4-2,-,-,TGTGCCAGCAGCTACGGGGCGCGGGACACCGGGGAGCTGTTTTTT,CASSYGARDTGELFF
16,TRBJ1-5,TRBV6-1,-,-,TGTGCCAGCAGTGAACGGGGGCGCTACCCCCCCCAGCCCCAGCATTTT,CASSERGRYPPQPQHF
14,TRBJ2-1,TRBV29-1,-,TRBD2,TGCAGCGTTGCCTTAGTCGGGGGGGCAAGTGAGCAGTTCTTC,CSVALVGGASEQFF
12,TRBJ1-2,TRBV28,-,-,TGTGCCAGCAGTTCAGGGTTGTTTGGCTACACCTTC,CASSSGLFGYTF
14,TRBJ1-3,TRBV7-8,-,TRBD1,TGTGCCAGCAGCCCCGACAGGGGGAGAAACACCATATATTTT,CASSPDRGRNTIYF
15,TRBJ1-1,TRBV4-1,-,TRBD1,TGCGCCAGCAGCCGAGGACAGGGTGACGGCACTGAAGCTTTCTTT,CASSRGQGDGTEAFF
14,TRBJ1-5,TRBV25-1,-,-,TGTGCCAGCAGTGAACCAGGGTTAAATCAGCCCCAGCATTTT,CASSEPGLNQPQHF
16,TRBJ2-3,TRBV2,-,TRBD2,TGTGCCAGCAGGGCGACTAGCGGGGAGGGGAAAGATACGCAGTATTTT,CASRATSGEGKDTQYF
15,TRBJ2-2,TRBV10-3,-,-,TGTGCCATCAGTGAGCGGGGCCCCCCCACCGGGGAGCGGTTTTTT,CAISERGPPTGERFF
15,TRBJ2-2,TRBV7-7,once,TRBD1,TGTGCCAGCAGCTTAGGGACAGGAGAAATAGGGGAGCTGTTTTTT,CASSLGTGEIGELFF
15,TRBJ2-7,TRBV4-2,-,-,TGTGCCAGCAGCCAAGATGAAGGACAGTTCTACGAGCAGTACTTC,CASSQDEGQFYEQYF
14,TRBJ1-2,TRBV6-1,-,-,TGTGCCAGCAGCCCTTCGACAGCTAACTATGGCTACACCTTC,CASSPSTANYGYTF
13,TRBJ2-3,TRBV5-4,-,-,TGTGCCAGCAGCTTAGGCTACAAAGATACGCAGTATTTT,CASSLGYKDTQYF
15,TRBJ2-1,TRBV28,-,TRBD2,TGTGCCAGCAGTCTGCTAGCGGGAGGGGGCAATGAGCAGTTCTTC,CASSLLAGGGNEQFF
14,TRBJ1-4,TRBV5-5,-,-,TGTGCCAGCAGCTTTGAGGTCCCCAATGAAAAACTGTTTTTT,CASSFEVPNEKLFF
18,TRBJ1-1,TRBV4-2,-,TRBD1,TGTGCCAGCAGCGGGGGGGGCGGGACAGGGAGGCAAATTCCTGAAGCTTTCTTT,CASSGGGGTGRQIPEAFF
13,TRBJ2-7,TRBV2,once,-,TGTGCCAGCACCGAGAGGGGGGGCTACGAGCAGTACTTC,CASTERGGYEQYF
16,TRBJ2-2,TRBV9,once,-,TGTGCCAGCAGCGTATCAGGGGTCAGGAACACCGGGGAGCTGTTTTTT,CASSVSGVRNTGELFF
13,TRBJ2-5,TRBV28,once,TRBD2,TGTGCCAGCAGTTCAGCGGGAGTAGAGACCCAGTACTTC,CASSSAGVETQYF
15,TRBJ2-2,TRBV6-6,-,-,TGTGCCAGCAGTTACTCGAACAGGGTCGGCGGGGAGCTGTTTTTT,CASSYSNRVGGELFF
17,TRBJ2-1,TRBV14,-,TRBD2,TGTGCCAGCAGCCAAGCTAAACTGGGACTAGGTTACAATGAGCAGTTCTTC,CASSQAKLGLGYNEQFF
13,TRBJ1-6,TRBV18,few,-,TGTGCCAGCTCCCTGTACAGCAATTCACCCCTCCACTTT,CASSLYSNSPLHF
16,TRBJ2-2,TRBV19,many,TRBD2,TGTGCCAGTAGTCCCGGACTAGCGGGAGGCACCGGGGAGCTGTTTTTT,CASSPGLAGGTGELFF
14,TRBJ2-7,TRBV5-1,-,-,TGCGCCAGCAGCTTGACGGAGGGAGCCTACGAGCAGTACTTC,CASSLTEGAYEQYF
15,TRBJ2-7,TRBV7-9,-,TRBD2,TGTGCCAGCAGCTTACCTAGCGGGGGCTTACGGGAGCAGTACTTC,CASSLPSGGLREQYF
12,TRBJ2-5,TRBV27,-,-,TGTGCCAGCGCCCATCAACGGGAGACCCAGTACTTC,CASAHQRETQYF
14,TRBJ2-7,TRBV28,-,-,TGTGCCAGCAGGAGAGCGGTAAGCTCCTACGAGCAGTACTTC,CASRRAVSSYEQYF
12,TRBJ2-5,TRBV4-1,few,-,TGCGCCAGCAGCCAAGAGGGCGAGGCCCAGTACTTC,CASSQEGEAQYF
15,TRBJ1-3,TRBV9,few,-,TGTGCCAGCAGCGTAGAAGGGGTTTCTGGAAACACCATATATTTT,CASSVEGVSGNTIYF